The 5 T cell receptor beta chains listed next were all sequenced from one sample in a study of OX40 agonist ivuxolimab in advanced cancers. Profiled with immunoSEQ multiplex PCR; TCRdb holds only in-frame clones, not every one. The sample has around 70,000 clones, around 90% seen once. The sample was CD4+ or CD8+ T cells sorted from blood, taken in a trial of the OX40 agonist ivuxolimab. These receptors were collected from an adult with an advanced solid tumor such as melanoma, head and neck, liver or kidney cancer.

The genes are TRBV5-6 and TRBJ1-5; D remains unclear. The V gene's germline CDR1 is SGHDT and CDR2 YYEEEE. Trimming removed 0 bases at V and 0 bases at J, with 7 bases between. The CDR3 runs 15 residues. As DNA, the CDR3 is TGTGCCAGCAGCTTGGGCAGCAATAGCAATCAGCCCCAGCATTTT. Translation gives CASSLGSNSNQPQHF. The whole variable domain, remainder taken from reference TRBV5-6 and TRBJ1-5, is DAGVTQSPTHLIKTRGQQVTLRCSPKSGHDTVSWYQQALGQGPQFIFQYYEEEERQRGNFPDRFSGHQFPNYSSELNVNALLLGDSALYLCASSLGSNSNQPQHFGDGTRLSIL.

The chain has TRBV14 and TRBJ2-7; 8 bases align to TRBD1. There are 15 residues in the CDR3. V shed 4 bases, J shed 1 base, and the junction held 6 bases outside the gene matches. The germline V gene encodes CDR1 SGHDN and CDR2 FVKESK. CDR3 nucleotide sequence: TGTGCCAGCAGCCGGGGACAGGTCCCATCCTACGAGCAGTACTTC. Translating it yields CASSRGQVPSYEQYF. The full variable domain, rest sourced from reference TRBV14 and TRBJ2-7, is EAGVTQFPSHSVIEKGQTVTLRCDPISGHDNLYWYRRVMGKEIKFLLHFVKESKQDESGMPNNRFLAERTGGTYSTLKVQPAELEDSGVYFCASSRGQVPSYEQYFGPGTRLTVT.

As regards this clone: The junction differs from germline at one of its ends, possibly a read error. The chain joins TRBV7-9 to TRBJ1-1; D perhaps matches TRBD1 (6 bases). The V gene's germline CDR1 is SEHNR and CDR2 FQNEAQ (reference sequence). CDR3 size: 14 residues. In nucleotides, the CDR3 is TGTGCCAGCAGCCCGACTACAGGGAACGCTGAAGCTTTCTTT. Amino acids: CASSPTTGNAEAFF.

V usage is TRBV2 and J usage is TRBJ1-5, with unresolved D. The V gene lost 6 bases and the J gene lost 2 bases, with 17 bases spanning the gap. The CDR3 is made up of 16 amino acids. CDR1 and CDR2 (germline): SNHLY, FYNNEI. The CDR3, as DNA: TGTGCCAGCAGCCCTTTGGGTGAGAATCGCAATCAGCCCCAGCATTTT. Protein: CASSPLGENRNQPQHF.

The rearrangement links TRBV27 to TRBJ1-2; D is unclear. The CDR3 has 15 amino acids. Trimming removed 5 bases at V and 4 bases at J, with 17 bases between. Per the germline V gene, CDR1 is MNHEY and CDR2 is SMNVEV (reference sequence). The CDR3 DNA reads as TGTGCCAGCAGTCCGTCGTTCTCGAACGGCTATGGCTACACCTTC. Translation gives CASSPSFSNGYGYTF.